There are a few counts of the clone carrying this T cell receptor beta chain. The PCR had 60 Vbeta and 13 Jbeta primers. Produced via immunoSEQ multiplex PCR; TCRdb's table is partial and in-frame only. The sample gives roughly 200,000 clones, 70% to 85% of which show up once; approximately 1.5% is in the top ten. The entry originates in a study of cytomegalovirus exposure and HLA in healthy donors. Germline CDR1 LGHNA, CDR2 YNFKEQ. The V and J ends lost 1 base and 6 bases, in that order; junction bases with no gene match: 2. This CDR3 comprises 13 residues. The chain joins TRBV4-2 to TRBJ2-7; 8 bases agree with TRBD1. The sequenced material came from PBMCs. The clonotype originates from a man between 45 and 60 years old in good health and CMV-seronegative. Here the CDR3 DNA reads TGTGCCAGCAGCCAAGTGACAGGGGTCGAGCAGTACTTC. Its protein product is CASSQVTGVEQYF.